A single sample gave rise to the 21 T cell receptor beta chains below, sequenced in a study of spatial heterogeneity in lung cancer. From the 5' RACE reads, TCRdb called clonotypes with MiXCR, one entry per CDR3 protein. The table has around 2,400 distinct CDR3 sequences, around 2.1% seen once. Time point reported: sample taken at primary tumor resection. Sequences were derived from normal lung tissue next to the tumor, sampled at surgery. The receptors come from a male donor with early-stage non-small cell lung cancer.

This clonotype was counted many times. This chain uses TRBV28 with TRBJ2-6; 11 nucleotides agree with TRBD2. This CDR3 has 19 amino acids. V shed 6 bases and J 0 bases; nucleotides not matched to a gene: 10. Per the germline V gene, CDR1 is MDHEN and CDR2 is SYDVKM. The CDR3, as DNA: TGTGCCAGCAGCCCCCTAGCGGGGGGCACCAGCTCTGGGGCCAACGTCCTGACTTTC. It translates to CASSPLAGGTSSGANVLTF.

This clonotype is medium-sized (0.01 to 0.1%) in the sample. The rearrangement joins TRBV12-3 or TRBV12-4 to TRBJ2-6; D is uncertain. Trimming removed 7 bases from V and 1 base from J, with 11 bases in between. CDR3 length: 15 residues. The CDR3 bases are TGTGCCAGCACCATGGCCCCTTCTGGGGCCAACGTCCTGACTTTC. It specifies CASTMAPSGANVLTF.

This clonotype was counted ten times or more. The chain links TRBV20-1 to TRBJ2-3; D perhaps matches TRBD2 (6 bases). The length of the CDR3 is 15 residues. V lost 5 bases and J lost 3, with 18 bases in between. The germline V gene encodes CDR1 DFQATT and CDR2 SNEGSKA (reference sequence). CDR3 nucleotides: TGCAGTGCTCCCCCCGGCCTTAGCGGTACAGATACGCAGTATTTT. As protein: CSAPPGLSGTDTQYF.

This clonotype is medium-sized (0.01 to 0.1%) by share. This rearrangement joins TRBV7-6 to TRBJ1-4, with D tentatively TRBD1 (5 bases). Germline V lookup: CDR1 SGHVS, CDR2 FNYEAQ. The V end was cut by 5 bases, the J end by 4 bases, with 17 bases between. The CDR3 loop spans 16 amino acids. CDR3 coding DNA: TGTGCCAGCAGCCTCCTCCCGTCAGGGATTAATGAAAAACTGTTTTTT. Amino acids: CASSLLPSGINEKLFF. The full variable domain, in which reference TRBV7-6 and TRBJ1-4 provide the parts outside the CDR3, is GAGVSQSPRYKVTKRGQDVALRCDPISGHVSLYWYRQALGQGPEFLTYFNYEAQQDKSGLPNDRFSAERPEGSISTLTIQRTEQRDSAMYRCASSLLPSGINEKLFFGSGTQLSVL.

This clonotype was detected ten times or more. The chain links TRBV20-1 to TRBJ2-7; 9 bases fit TRBD1. Germline V gene data show CDR1 as DFQATT and CDR2 as SNEGSKA (reference sequence). Unmatched junction bases numbered 9, after V lost 6 bases and J lost 0 bases. This CDR3 is 15 amino acids long. The DNA for the CDR3 is TGCAGTGCGCCGCCGGGACAGGGATTCTCCTACGAGCAGTACTTC. Protein sequence: CSAPPGQGFSYEQYF.

This clonotype is large within its sample. The chain links TRBV4-2 to TRBJ1-4; no firm D call. Trimming cost V 1 base and J 4 bases, with 7 bases left between them. Germline loops: CDR1 LGHNA, CDR2 YNFKEQ. The CDR3 spans 14 residues. The CDR3 DNA sequence: TGTGCCAGCAGCCAAGTGGGCCATAATGAAAAACTGTTTTTT. As protein: CASSQVGHNEKLFF.

By its share, this clonotype is medium-sized. The gene calls are TRBV28 and TRBJ2-3; D assignment may be TRBD1 or TRBD2 (7 bases each). CDR1 and CDR2 (germline): MDHEN, SYDVKM. The CDR3 has 14 amino acids. The V end was cut by 8 bases, the J end by 7 bases, with 19 bases between. The CDR3 protein is CASADREGIYTQYF. The CDR3 coding sequence is TGTGCCAGCGCCGACAGGGAGGGAATTTATACGCAGTATTTT.

This clonotype is classed as medium-sized. The chain combines TRBV6-5 with TRBJ1-2, with no clear D. The CDR3 is 13 residues long. V lost 10 bases to trimming and J lost 3 bases, with 15 bases between them. CDR1 MNHEY and CDR2 SVGAGI come from the germline V gene. The CDR3: CATSIEPDYGYTF. CDR3 sequence (DNA): TGTGCCACCTCAATTGAGCCCGACTATGGCTACACCTTC.

This clonotype is medium-sized in the sample. The chain carries TRBV7-2 and TRBJ2-2; D is uncertain. Germline values: CDR1 SGHTA, CDR2 FQGNSA. There are 12 residues in the CDR3. Trimming removed 1 base at V and 8 bases at J, with 5 bases between. The CDR3 DNA sequence: TGTGCCAGCAGCTTAGAAAGGGGGGAGCTGTTTTTT. Translation gives CASSLERGELFF. Based on the CDR3 plus reference TRBV7-2 and TRBJ2-2, the full variable domain is GAGVSQSPSNKVTEKGKDVELRCDPISGHTALYWYRQSLGQGLEFLIYFQGNSAPDKSGLPSDRFSAERTGGSVSTLTIQRTQQEDSAVYLCASSLERGELFFGEGSRLTVL.

This clonotype appeared many times. The V call is TRBV4-2, the J call TRBJ2-7; TRBD1 might be the D (6 bases). Germline lookup yields CDR1 LGHNA and CDR2 YNFKEQ. V dropped 2 bases and J dropped 0 bases, with 11 bases sitting between them. This CDR3 spans 15 amino acids. For the CDR3, the DNA is TGTGCCAGCAGCCAACAATCGGACAGCTCCTACGAGCAGTACTTC. Its protein product is CASSQQSDSSYEQYF.

The table lists this clonotype with a few counts. A read error may be the cause here, since a much bigger clone is one base away. V is TRBV28 and J is TRBJ1-2; possible D gene TRBD1, 5 bases. Per the germline V gene, CDR1 is MDHEN and CDR2 is SYDVKM. The CDR3 contains 14 residues. The DNA of the CDR3 is TGTGCCAGCAGTCCCTCGGTGGGGGACTATGGCTACAACTTC. Its translation: CASSPSVGDYGYNF.

This clonotype is medium-sized in the sample. V gene TRBV28 combines with J gene TRBJ2-3; D remains ambiguous. This CDR3 is 14 amino acids long. Germline loops: CDR1 MDHEN, CDR2 SYDVKM. Trimming cost V 5 bases and J 2 bases, with 11 bases left between them. Written as DNA, the CDR3 is TGTGCCAGCAGTCCAAGCAGGACCACAGATACGCAGTATTTT. Translation gives CASSPSRTTDTQYF.

This clonotype ranks as medium-sized. A junction end diverges from the germline sequence, so it may reflect a read error. The rearrangement joins TRBV7-7 to TRBJ1-5, with D perhaps matching TRBD1 (5 bases). The CDR3 contains 13 residues. Germline CDR1 is SSHAT and CDR2 is FNYEAQ (reference sequence). The CDR3 DNA sequence: TGTGCTAGCAGCTTAGGGGAGAGACAGCCCCAGCATTTT. Translated: CASSLGERQPQHF.

This clonotype occurred a few times. This chain joins TRBV30 and TRBJ1-5, with a tentative D call TRBD1 (5 bases). CDR1 GTSNPN and CDR2 SVGIG come from the germline V gene (reference sequence). This CDR3 has 13 residues. V lost 3 bases and J 6 bases, leaving 12 bases between the germline ends. The CDR3 DNA sequence: TGTGCCTGGAGGGGGGGGAAACGTCAGCCCCAGCATTTT. Its protein product is CAWRGGKRQPQHF. Full variable domain (missing parts from reference TRBV30 and TRBJ1-5): SQTIHQWPATLVQPVGSPLSLECTVEGTSNPNLYWYRQAAGRGLQLLFYSVGIGQISSEVPQNLSASRPQDRQFILSSKKLLLSDSGFYLCAWRGGKRQPQHFGDGTRLSIL.

This clonotype appeared many times. The chain uses TRBV27 and TRBJ2-1; tentative D call: TRBD2 (5 bases). Germline-derived CDR1 and CDR2 are MNHEY and SMNVEV (reference sequence). CDR3 length: 14 residues. Trimming removed 6 bases from V and 2 bases from J, with 11 bases in between. CDR3 in amino acids: CASSRGTTYNEQFF. CDR3 DNA sequence: TGTGCCAGCAGCCGGGGAACTACCTACAATGAGCAGTTCTTC.

This clonotype was seen a handful of times. The rearrangement uses TRBV9 and TRBJ2-7, with 14 bases matching TRBD2. The CDR3 runs to 14 residues. The germline V gene encodes CDR1 SGDLS and CDR2 YYNGEE. The V gene end was trimmed by 3 bases and the J gene end by 12 bases; junction bases not matched to a gene: 8. CDR3 coding DNA: TGTGCCAGCAGCGGCGGGACTAGCGGGGGAGCCGTGTACTTC. Protein: CASSGGTSGGAVYF.

The rearrangement links TRBV4-2 to TRBJ2-7, with D perhaps TRBD2 (5 bases). The germline CDR1 and CDR2 sequences are LGHNA and YNFKEQ. V gave up 4 bases and J gave up 4 bases, with 17 bases separating them. CDR3 length: 15 residues. The CDR3 reads CASSPTDRGGYEQYF. As DNA, the CDR3 is TGTGCCAGCAGCCCCACAGACCGGGGTGGGTACGAGCAGTACTTC.

This chain uses TRBV7-2 with TRBJ2-5, with 10 bases aligning to TRBD1. J lost 5 bases, V lost 5 bases, and 8 bases had no gene match. This CDR3 comprises 15 residues. Germline CDR1 SGHTA, CDR2 FQGNSA. CDR3 sequence reads: CASSPRDRGRETQYF. Here the CDR3 DNA reads TGTGCCAGCAGCCCCCGGGACAGGGGACGGGAGACCCAGTACTTC. Looking up the rest from reference TRBV7-2 and TRBJ2-5 gives the full variable domain: GAGVSQSPSNKVTEKGKDVELRCDPISGHTALYWYRQSLGQGLEFLIYFQGNSAPDKSGLPSDRFSAERTGGSVSTLTIQRTQQEDSAVYLCASSPRDRGRETQYFGPGTRLLVL.

This clonotype is categorized as medium-sized (0.01 to 0.1%). V usage is TRBV28 and J usage is TRBJ2-3; maybe TRBD1 (6 bases). The V and J ends lost 6 bases and 2 bases respectively, with 9 bases between them. This CDR3 spans 13 amino acids. Germline V gives CDR1 MDHEN, CDR2 SYDVKM. The CDR3 protein is CASSGQNTDTQYF. CDR3 sequence (DNA): TGTGCCAGCAGCGGACAGAACACAGATACGCAGTATTTT.

By frequency in the sample, this clonotype is medium-sized. The chain carries TRBV20-1 and TRBJ2-1; the match to TRBD2 covers 11 bases. CDR1 is DFQATT and CDR2 is SNEGSKA in the germline V gene (reference sequence). The CDR3 sequence is 18 residues long. Trimming cost V 4 bases and J 4 bases; bases outside gene matches: 15. The CDR3 bases are TGCAGTGCTAAGGACCTCTGGCAAACTAGCGGGGGTTACAATGAGCAGTTCTTC. Protein product: CSAKDLWQTSGGYNEQFF.

By share, this clonotype ranks as medium-sized. The V and J genes are TRBV30 and TRBJ1-4; perhaps TRBD1 as D (5 bases). The CDR3 contains 16 residues. Germline-derived CDR1 and CDR2 are GTSNPN and SVGIG (reference sequence). V was pared by 0 bases and J by 4 bases, with 15 bases between. CDR3 in amino acids: CAWSVQGTALNEKLFF. The CDR3 DNA reads TGTGCCTGGAGTGTCCAAGGGACTGCACTTAATGAAAAACTGTTTTTT.